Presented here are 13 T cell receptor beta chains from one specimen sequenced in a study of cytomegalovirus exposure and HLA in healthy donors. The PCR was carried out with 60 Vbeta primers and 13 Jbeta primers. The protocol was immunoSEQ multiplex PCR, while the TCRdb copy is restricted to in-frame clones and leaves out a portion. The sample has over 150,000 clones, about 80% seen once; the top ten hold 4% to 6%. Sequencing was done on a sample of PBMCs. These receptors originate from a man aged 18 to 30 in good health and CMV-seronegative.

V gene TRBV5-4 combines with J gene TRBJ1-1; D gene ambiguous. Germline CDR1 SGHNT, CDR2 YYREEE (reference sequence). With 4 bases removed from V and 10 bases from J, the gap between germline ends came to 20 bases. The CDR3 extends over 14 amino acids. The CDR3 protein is CASSRYPRDPGAFF. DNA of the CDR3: TGTGCCAGCAGCAGGTACCCTAGAGACCCCGGAGCTTTCTTT. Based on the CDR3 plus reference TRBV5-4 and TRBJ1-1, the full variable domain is ETGVTQSPTHLIKTRGQQVTLRCSSQSGHNTVSWYQQALGQGPQFIFQYYREEENGRGNFPPRFSGLQFPNYSSELNVNALELDDSALYLCASSRYPRDPGAFFGQGTRLTVV.

CDR3: CASTGTGTSNYGYTF. CDR3 nucleotide sequence: TGTGCCAGCACGGGGACAGGGACCTCTAACTATGGCTACACCTTC. The genes are TRBV6-1 and TRBJ1-2, with 9 nucleotides matching TRBD1. After removal of 7 bases from V and 0 bases from J, the junction contained 6 bases not matched to a gene. The CDR3 runs to 15 residues. Germline CDR1 MNHNS, CDR2 SASEGT.

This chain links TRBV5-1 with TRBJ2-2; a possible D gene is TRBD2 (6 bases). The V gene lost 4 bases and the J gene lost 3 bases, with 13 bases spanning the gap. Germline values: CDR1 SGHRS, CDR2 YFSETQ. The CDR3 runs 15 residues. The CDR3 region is CASSPRGTDTGELFF. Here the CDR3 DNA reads TGCGCCAGCAGCCCCCGGGGGACTGACACCGGGGAGCTGTTTTTT.

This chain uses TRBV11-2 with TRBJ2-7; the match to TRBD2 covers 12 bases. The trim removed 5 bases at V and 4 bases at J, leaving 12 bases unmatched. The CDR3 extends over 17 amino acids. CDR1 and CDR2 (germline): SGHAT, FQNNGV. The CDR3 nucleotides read TGTGCCAGCAGCATCATACGGACTAGCGGGGTAAGGTACGAGCAGTACTTC. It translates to CASSIIRTSGVRYEQYF.

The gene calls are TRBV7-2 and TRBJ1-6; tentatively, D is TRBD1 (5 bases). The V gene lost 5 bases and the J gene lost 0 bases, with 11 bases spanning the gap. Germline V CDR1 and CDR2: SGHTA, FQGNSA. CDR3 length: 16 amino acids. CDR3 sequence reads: CASSRQGSSYNSPLHF. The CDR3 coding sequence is TGTGCCAGCAGCCGGCAGGGCAGCTCCTATAATTCACCCCTCCACTTT.

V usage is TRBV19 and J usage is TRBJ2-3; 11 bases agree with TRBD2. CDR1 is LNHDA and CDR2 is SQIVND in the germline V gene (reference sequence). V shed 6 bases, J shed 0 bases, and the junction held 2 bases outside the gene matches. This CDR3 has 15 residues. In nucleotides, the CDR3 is TGTGCCAGTAGCCTAGCGGGGGGTAGCACAGATACGCAGTATTTT. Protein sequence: CASSLAGGSTDTQYF.

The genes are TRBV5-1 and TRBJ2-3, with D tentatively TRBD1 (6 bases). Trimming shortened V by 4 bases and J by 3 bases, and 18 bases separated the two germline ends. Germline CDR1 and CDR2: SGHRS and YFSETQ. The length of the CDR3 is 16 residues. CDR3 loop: CASSPEPGDNTDTQYF. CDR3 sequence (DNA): TGCGCCAGCAGCCCCGAACCAGGGGATAATACAGATACGCAGTATTTT.

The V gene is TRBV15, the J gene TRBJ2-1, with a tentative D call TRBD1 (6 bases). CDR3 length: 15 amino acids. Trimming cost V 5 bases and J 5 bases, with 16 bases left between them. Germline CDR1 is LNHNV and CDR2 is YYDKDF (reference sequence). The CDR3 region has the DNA TGTGCCACCAGCGGGGGCCCTTACACCCACAATGAGCAGTTCTTC. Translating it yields CATSGGPYTHNEQFF.

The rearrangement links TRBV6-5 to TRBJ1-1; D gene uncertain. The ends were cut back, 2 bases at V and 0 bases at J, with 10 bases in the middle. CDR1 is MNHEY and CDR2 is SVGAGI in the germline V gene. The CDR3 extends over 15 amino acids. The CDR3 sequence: CASSYTKDLNTEAFF. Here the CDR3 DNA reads TGTGCCAGCAGTTACACTAAGGACTTGAACACTGAAGCTTTCTTT.

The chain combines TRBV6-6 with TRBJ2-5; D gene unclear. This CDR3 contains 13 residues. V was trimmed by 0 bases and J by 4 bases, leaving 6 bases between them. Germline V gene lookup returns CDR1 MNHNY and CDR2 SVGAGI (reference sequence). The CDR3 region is CASSYSQLETQYF. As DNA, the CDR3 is TGTGCCAGCAGTTACTCACAGTTAGAGACCCAGTACTTC.

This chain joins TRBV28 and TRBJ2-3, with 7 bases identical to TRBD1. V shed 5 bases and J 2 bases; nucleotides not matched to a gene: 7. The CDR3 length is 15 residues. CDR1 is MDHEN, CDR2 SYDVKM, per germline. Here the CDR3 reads CASSTGQDLTDTQYF. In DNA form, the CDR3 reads TGTGCCAGCAGTACTGGACAGGATCTCACAGATACGCAGTATTTT.

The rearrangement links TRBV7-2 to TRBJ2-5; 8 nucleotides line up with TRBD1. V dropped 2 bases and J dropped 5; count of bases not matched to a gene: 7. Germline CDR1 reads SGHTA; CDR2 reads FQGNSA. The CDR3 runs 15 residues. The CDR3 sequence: CASSLRTGWLETQYF. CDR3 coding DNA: TGTGCCAGCAGCTTACGGACAGGGTGGTTGGAGACCCAGTACTTC.

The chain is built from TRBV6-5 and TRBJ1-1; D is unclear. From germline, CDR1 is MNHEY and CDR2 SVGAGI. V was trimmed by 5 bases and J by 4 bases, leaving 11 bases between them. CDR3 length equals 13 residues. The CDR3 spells CASSEGVFTEAFF. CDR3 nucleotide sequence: TGTGCCAGCAGTGAGGGAGTGTTCACTGAAGCTTTCTTT.